Below are 21 T cell receptor beta chains sequenced from a single sample in a study of cytomegalovirus exposure and HLA in healthy donors. Clones were read by immunoSEQ multiplex PCR, and TCRdb kept only the in-frame ones, dropping some. The data show under 150,000 clones, about 89% seen once. Specimen: PBMCs. The origin of the receptors is a man between 18 and 29 years old in good health and CMV-seronegative.

The chain is built from TRBV28 and TRBJ1-2; 8 bases agree with TRBD1. From germline, CDR1 is MDHEN and CDR2 SYDVKM. The ends lost 8 bases at V and 4 bases at J; junction bases unmatched: 6. The CDR3 runs to 13 residues. CDR3 DNA sequence: TGTGCCAGCGCCTCGGGACAGGTCTATGGCTACACCTTC. Its translation: CASASGQVYGYTF.

The chain combines TRBV7-9 with TRBJ2-1, with a weak D call TRBD2 (6 bases). The V gene lost 1 base and the J gene lost 2 bases, with 9 bases spanning the gap. The CDR3 runs 15 residues. Germline V gene lookup returns CDR1 SEHNR and CDR2 FQNEAQ (reference sequence). CDR3 DNA: TGTGCCAGCAGCTTAGGGTTAGCGGCCTACAATGAGCAGTTCTTC. Translated: CASSLGLAAYNEQFF.

The sample holds one count of this clone. The chain couples TRBV29-1 to TRBJ1-1; no clear D. The ends were cut back, 7 bases at V and 1 base at J, with 16 bases in the middle. The germline gives CDR1 SQVTM, CDR2 ANQGSEA. The CDR3 has 14 amino acids. The CDR3 coding sequence is TGCAGCGCCGCTTTTTCTCGCGGGAACACTGAAGCTTTCTTT. Translation gives CSAAFSRGNTEAFF.

For this clone: Additional DNA sequences in this sample encode the identical CDR3. This rearrangement joins TRBV10-1 to TRBJ2-3; 8 bases match TRBD2. Germline CDR1 reads WNHNN; CDR2 reads SYGVQD (reference sequence). Unmatched junction bases numbered 2, after V lost 3 bases and J lost 0 bases. The CDR3 is 15 amino acids. The CDR3 loop reads CASSESSGSTDTQYF. The DNA for the CDR3 is TGCGCCAGCAGTGAATCTAGCGGGAGCACAGATACGCAGTATTTT.

The chain carries TRBV7-7 and TRBJ2-5, with 7 bases matching TRBD2. The CDR3 is 14 amino acids. Trimming at V came to 6 bases and at J to 4 bases, leaving 8 bases not matched to a gene. Germline-derived CDR1 and CDR2 are SSHAT and FNYEAQ (reference sequence). The CDR3 spells CASSPTGGPETQYF. The CDR3 DNA sequence: TGTGCCAGCAGTCCCACGGGGGGTCCAGAGACCCAGTACTTC.

V is TRBV19 and J is TRBJ1-2; 8 positions agree with TRBD1. CDR1 LNHDA and CDR2 SQIVND come from the germline V gene (reference sequence). The CDR3 spans 16 residues. Trimming cost V 5 bases and J 7 bases; bases outside gene matches: 15. The CDR3 coding sequence is TGTGCCAGTAGTCCGAAGGGACAGGCGCTGTTCGGTGGCTACACCTTC. Its protein is CASSPKGQALFGGYTF.

The chain uses TRBV7-2 and TRBJ2-7; D is perhaps TRBD1 (6 bases). This CDR3 comprises 13 residues. Germline V CDR1 and CDR2: SGHTA, FQGNSA. Trimming removed 2 bases from V and 2 bases from J, with 7 bases in between. For the CDR3, the DNA is TGTGCCAGCAGCTTACAGGGGCCCTACGAGCAGTACGTC. Protein: CASSLQGPYEQYV.

The gene calls are TRBV27 and TRBJ1-2; 7 positions match TRBD1. The V gene's germline CDR1 is MNHEY and CDR2 SMNVEV (reference sequence). This CDR3 contains 12 residues. Losses at the gene ends were 6 bases for V and 8 bases for J; bases not matched to a gene: 6. The CDR3 spells CASSNRGGGYTF. In DNA, the CDR3 is TGTGCCAGCAGCAACAGGGGTGGAGGCTACACCTTC.

V gene TRBV27 combines with J gene TRBJ2-2; 8 bases are shared with TRBD2. Germline CDR1 and CDR2: MNHEY and SMNVEV (reference sequence). CDR3 size: 16 residues. The V and J ends lost 3 bases and 6 bases, in that order; junction bases with no gene match: 9. CDR3: CASSFGRGARAGELFF. CDR3 bases: TGTGCCAGCAGTTTTGGGCGGGGGGCGAGAGCCGGGGAGCTGTTTTTT.

The chain employs TRBV25-1 and TRBJ1-3; no clear D gene. This CDR3 spans 12 amino acids. Germline V gene data show CDR1 as MGHDK and CDR2 as SYGVNS. V was shortened by 7 bases and J by 2 bases, with 6 bases between the two germline ends. CDR3 sequence reads: CASKTAGNTIYF. The CDR3, as DNA: TGTGCCAGCAAAACGGCTGGAAACACCATATATTTT.

The rearrangement joins TRBV5-1 to TRBJ1-1, with a tentative D call TRBD1 (6 bases). The V gene lost 0 bases and the J gene lost 1 base, with 10 bases spanning the gap. Per the germline V gene, CDR1 is SGHRS and CDR2 is YFSETQ. This CDR3 comprises 15 residues. CDR3 protein: CASSLAQGANTEAFF. The CDR3 region has the DNA TGCGCCAGCAGCTTGGCACAGGGAGCGAACACTGAAGCTTTCTTT. The full variable domain, in which reference TRBV5-1 and TRBJ1-1 provide the parts outside the CDR3, is KAGVTQTPRYLIKTRGQQVTLSCSPISGHRSVSWYQQTPGQGLQFLFEYFSETQRNKGNFPGRFSGRQFSNSRSEMNVSTLELGDSALYLCASSLAQGANTEAFFGQGTRLTVV.

The J gene is TRBJ1-3, the V gene TRBV13; possibly TRBD1 for D (5 bases). Germline assignment: CDR1 PRHDT and CDR2 FYEKMQ (reference sequence). The CDR3 totals 15 residues. Trimming took 7 bases from V and 0 from J, leaving 13 bases between them. In nucleotides, the CDR3 is TGTGCCAGCAAGCTGTGGACAAACTCTGGAAACACCATATATTTT. Encoded protein: CASKLWTNSGNTIYF.

V is TRBV10-3 and J is TRBJ2-5; 9 bases match TRBD2. The germline gives CDR1 ENHRY, CDR2 SYGVKD. The junction had 5 bases not matched to a gene; V was cut back by 8 bases and J by 4 bases. CDR3 length: 13 amino acids. Here the CDR3 DNA reads TGTGCCATCCTAGCGGGGCCCCTAGAGACCCAGTACTTC. Amino acids: CAILAGPLETQYF.

The chain uses TRBV5-4 and TRBJ2-1; 12 bases line up with TRBD2. CDR1 and CDR2 (germline): SGHNT, YYREEE (reference sequence). The CDR3 sequence is 15 residues long. The J segment lost 4 bases and the V segment lost 4 bases, leaving 3 bases of the junction unmatched. CDR3: CASSPTSGGYNEQFF. In DNA, the CDR3 is TGTGCCAGCAGCCCGACTAGCGGGGGATACAATGAGCAGTTCTTC. The whole variable domain, remainder taken from reference TRBV5-4 and TRBJ2-1, is ETGVTQSPTHLIKTRGQQVTLRCSSQSGHNTVSWYQQALGQGPQFIFQYYREEENGRGNFPPRFSGLQFPNYSSELNVNALELDDSALYLCASSPTSGGYNEQFFGPGTRLTVL.

J is TRBJ2-1 and V is TRBV19, with TRBD2 matching 8 bases. Germline values: CDR1 LNHDA, CDR2 SQIVND (reference sequence). V trimming: 2 bases; J trimming: 3 bases; junction bases outside the gene matches: 6. This CDR3 comprises 16 residues. CDR3 amino acids: CASSIRPGLVYNEQFF. Here the CDR3 DNA reads TGTGCCAGTAGTATAAGACCGGGACTAGTCTACAATGAGCAGTTCTTC.

The chain couples TRBV4-1 to TRBJ1-6; 7 positions match TRBD1. The germline gives CDR1 MGHRA, CDR2 YSYEKL. J gave up 8 bases and V 0 bases, and 10 bases lay outside the gene matches. The CDR3 consists of 17 residues. DNA for the CDR3: TGCGCCAGCAGCCAAGACGAGGGGGCCTATGTAGATTCACCCCTCCACTTT. Amino acid sequence: CASSQDEGAYVDSPLHF.

This clone was counted a few times. The V gene is TRBV7-2, the J gene TRBJ2-5; TRBD2 matches at 7 bases. This CDR3 has 16 residues. CDR1 and CDR2 (germline): SGHTA, FQGNSA. With V trimmed by 0 bases and J by 2 bases, 6 bases remained unmatched. Here the CDR3 reads CASSLAGRGRQETQYF. CDR3 nucleotide sequence: TGTGCCAGCAGCTTAGCTGGGCGCGGGAGACAAGAGACCCAGTACTTC.

This sequence joins TRBV7-9 and TRBJ1-1; 9 nucleotides align to TRBD1. The germline V gene encodes CDR1 SEHNR and CDR2 FQNEAQ (reference sequence). V gave up 4 bases and J gave up 7 bases; unmatched junction bases: 1. The CDR3 runs to 12 residues. The CDR3 sequence: CASSSGQGEAFF. The DNA for the CDR3 is TGTGCCAGCAGCTCGGGACAGGGTGAAGCTTTCTTT.

V usage is TRBV6-1 and J usage is TRBJ1-6; D is perhaps TRBD1 (6 bases). With 0 bases removed from V and 4 bases from J, the gap between germline ends came to 10 bases. This CDR3 region has 16 residues. Germline CDR1 reads MNHNS; CDR2 reads SASEGT. The CDR3 protein is CASSEADSRYNSPLHF. CDR3 DNA sequence: TGTGCCAGCAGTGAAGCGGACAGTCGATATAATTCACCCCTCCACTTT.

V and J are TRBV18 and TRBJ2-6; TRBD1 matches 7 bases. The CDR3 extends over 17 amino acids. V dropped 2 bases and J dropped 0; count of bases not matched to a gene: 4. Germline CDR1 KGHSH, CDR2 LQKENI. The CDR3 bases are TGTGCCAGCTCACCAGGGACAGCCATCTCTGGGGCCAACGTCCTGACTTTC. Protein product: CASSPGTAISGANVLTF.

This chain uses TRBV6-6 with TRBJ1-2, with 8 bases fitting TRBD1. Germline V gene sequence: CDR1 MNHNY, CDR2 SVGAGI (reference sequence). The CDR3 has 14 amino acids. The junction had 7 bases not matched to a gene; V was cut back by 6 bases and J by 4 bases. The CDR3 nucleotides are TGTGCCAGCAGACCACAGGGGGTACCCTATGGCTACACCTTC. Protein sequence: CASRPQGVPYGYTF.